These 30 T cell receptor beta chains share one sample of origin, sequenced in a study of shared clonotypes between healthy human individuals. The protocol was immunoSEQ multiplex PCR, while the TCRdb copy is restricted to in-frame clones and leaves out a portion. The sample gives about 2.4 million clones, approximately 94% of which show up once; about 0.34% is in the top ten. Material for sequencing was naive CD4+ T cells from PBMCs. Stated subset: CD45RA+ positively selected. These receptors originate from a man in his late teens or twenties in good health. Some clones in this sample may be carry-over from other donors' samples.

This chain links TRBV28 with TRBJ1-2; 8 bases align to TRBD1. The CDR3 has 17 residues. V was clipped by 7 bases and J by 6 bases; unmatched bases: 19. Looked up from germline, CDR1 is MDHEN and CDR2 is SYDVKM. The CDR3 sequence is CASTKPRGREARDGYTF. The DNA of the CDR3 is TGTGCCAGCACTAAACCCAGGGGGCGCGAAGCTCGTGATGGCTACACCTTC.

CDR3 sequence (DNA): TGCGCCAGCAGCTCGCAGACAGGGGCTAATGAAAAACTGTTTTTT. This gives the protein CASSSQTGANEKLFF. The J gene is TRBJ1-4, the V gene TRBV5-1; 8 bases align to TRBD1. Germline V gene data show CDR1 as SGHRS and CDR2 as YFSETQ. The CDR3 loop spans 15 amino acids. J gave up 3 bases and V 3 bases, and 4 bases lay outside the gene matches.

This rearrangement joins TRBV28 to TRBJ2-2; 8 bases map to TRBD2. In germline, CDR1 is MDHEN, CDR2 SYDVKM. With 5 bases clipped from V and 6 bases from J, the junction kept 14 bases outside the gene matches. There are 17 residues in the CDR3. Here the CDR3 reads CASSRRPGTRIPGELFF. CDR3 nucleotide sequence: TGTGCCAGCAGTCGGCGCCCCGGGACTAGGATCCCCGGGGAGCTGTTTTTT.

The chain has TRBV6-1 and TRBJ1-4, with D perhaps matching TRBD1 (5 bases). This CDR3 is built from 14 residues. Germline-derived CDR1 and CDR2 are MNHNS and SASEGT. V was shortened by 4 bases and J by 8 bases, with 14 bases between the two germline ends. CDR3 in amino acids: CASSVGGVGEKLFF. The CDR3 region has the DNA TGTGCCAGCAGTGTCGGGGGGGTGGGCGAAAAACTGTTTTTT.

This clone came up once. The J gene is TRBJ2-1, the V gene TRBV7-2; 8 bases fit TRBD2. Germline CDR1 SGHTA, CDR2 FQGNSA. The CDR3 sequence is 15 residues long. V shed 2 bases and J 3 bases; nucleotides not matched to a gene: 3. The CDR3: CASSLTLAGYNEQFF. In DNA form, the CDR3 reads TGTGCCAGCAGCTTAACGCTAGCGGGCTACAATGAGCAGTTCTTC.

This chain joins TRBV5-6 and TRBJ1-1; no definite D call. The CDR3 sequence is 13 residues long. CDR1 and CDR2 from the germline V gene are SGHDT and YYEEEE. Trimming took off 1 base at V and 4 bases at J, with 8 bases between the two ends. For the CDR3, the DNA is TGTGCCAGCAGCTTGCGTGTCACCACTGAAGCTTTCTTT. Amino acids: CASSLRVTTEAFF.

This chain connects TRBV29-1 to TRBJ1-1, with TRBD1 identical over 8 bases. V shed 2 bases and J 5 bases; nucleotides not matched to a gene: 7. Germline values: CDR1 SQVTM, CDR2 ANQGSEA. The CDR3 length is 14 residues. This CDR3 reads CSVENRGVVTEAFF. DNA of the CDR3: TGCAGCGTTGAAAACAGGGGGGTGGTAACTGAAGCTTTCTTT.

This sequence joins TRBV5-4 and TRBJ2-1; 9 nucleotides align to TRBD2. This CDR3 spans 17 amino acids. The V segment lost 2 bases and the J segment 5 bases; nucleotides outside the gene matches: 11. CDR1 and CDR2 from the germline V gene are SGHNT and YYREEE (reference sequence). The CDR3 sequence: CASSFASGNFHNNEQFF. The CDR3, as DNA: TGTGCCAGCAGCTTCGCTAGCGGGAACTTCCATAACAATGAGCAGTTCTTC.

The chain has TRBV11-2 and TRBJ2-5; perhaps TRBD2 as D (5 bases). CDR1 and CDR2 (germline): SGHAT, FQNNGV. The CDR3 has 15 residues. Trimming took off 3 bases at V and 6 bases at J, with 17 bases between the two ends. The chain's CDR3 is CASSFPDGVGKTQYF. The DNA of the CDR3 is TGTGCCAGCAGCTTCCCCGACGGGGTGGGGAAGACCCAGTACTTC.

The CDR3 sequence is CASSFRYNEQFF. The CDR3 DNA follows: TGTGCCAGCAGTTTCCGATACAATGAGCAGTTCTTC. The chain couples TRBV28 to TRBJ2-1; D ambiguous. The V end was cut by 3 bases, the J end by 4 bases, with 4 bases between. Germline values: CDR1 MDHEN, CDR2 SYDVKM. This CDR3 is built from 12 residues. Full variable domain (remainder filled in from reference TRBV28 and TRBJ2-1): DVKVTQSSRYLVKRTGEKVFLECVQDMDHENMFWYRQDPGLGLRLIYFSYDVKMKEKGDIPEGYSVSREKKERFSLILESASTNQTSMYLCASSFRYNEQFFGPGTRLTVL.

This clone occurred once. The rearrangement links TRBV7-3 to TRBJ2-7; TRBD2 matches at 7 bases. V dropped 2 bases and J dropped 3; count of bases not matched to a gene: 7. The CDR3 contains 15 residues. The germline gives CDR1 SGHTA, CDR2 FQGTGA. This CDR3 reads CASSLVGGRSYEQYF. DNA of the CDR3: TGTGCCAGCAGCTTAGTGGGCGGGAGAAGCTACGAGCAGTACTTC.

This clone appeared once. The rearrangement uses TRBV6-5 and TRBJ1-2; no clear D. This CDR3 has 15 residues. Trimming took 2 bases from V and 0 from J, leaving 10 bases between them. The V gene's germline CDR1 is MNHEY and CDR2 SVGAGI. The CDR3, as DNA: TGTGCCAGCAGTTACAACCGTGACGCTAACTATGGCTACACCTTC. Translating gives CASSYNRDANYGYTF.

On this clone itself: Other nucleotide sequences from this sample produce the same CDR3. The chain couples TRBV5-1 to TRBJ2-2, with D unresolved. The CDR3 contains 13 residues. From germline, CDR1 is SGHRS and CDR2 YFSETQ. V lost 2 bases to trimming and J lost 2 bases, with 4 bases between them. CDR3 loop: CASSFGNTGELFF. The DNA for the CDR3 is TGCGCCAGCAGCTTCGGAAACACCGGGGAGCTGTTTTTT. Based on the CDR3 plus reference TRBV5-1 and TRBJ2-2, the full variable domain is KAGVTQTPRYLIKTRGQQVTLSCSPISGHRSVSWYQQTPGQGLQFLFEYFSETQRNKGNFPGRFSGRQFSNSRSEMNVSTLELGDSALYLCASSFGNTGELFFGEGSRLTVL.

This chain joins TRBV5-5 and TRBJ2-7, with 10 bases identical to TRBD1. This CDR3 is built from 13 residues. Germline loops: CDR1 SGHKS, CDR2 YYEKEE (reference sequence). V was clipped by 4 bases and J by 6 bases; unmatched bases: 4. The CDR3 protein is CASSRQGAGEQYF. CDR3 nucleotides: TGTGCCAGCAGCAGACAGGGGGCGGGCGAGCAGTACTTC.

This clone was seen only once. V and J are TRBV9 and TRBJ1-5, with D possibly matching TRBD1 (5 bases). The CDR3 totals 14 residues. Trimming pared 3 bases from V and 0 bases from J, leaving 7 bases between. In germline, CDR1 is SGDLS, CDR2 YYNGEE. CDR3 protein: CASSEGYSNQPQHF. In DNA, the CDR3 is TGTGCCAGCAGCGAGGGGTATAGCAATCAGCCCCAGCATTTT.

The CDR3 here is CASSPWGVAGANVLTF. For the CDR3, the DNA is TGTGCCAGCAGCCCCTGGGGGGTGGCTGGGGCCAACGTCCTGACTTTC. This rearrangement joins TRBV7-9 to TRBJ2-6; a possible D gene is TRBD2 (6 bases). Germline V gene sequence: CDR1 SEHNR, CDR2 FQNEAQ (reference sequence). The CDR3 sequence is 16 residues long. The germline V and J ends were trimmed by 5 bases and 2 bases, with 13 bases remaining between them. Complete variable domain (other parts from reference TRBV7-9 and TRBJ2-6): DTGVSQNPRHKITKRGQNVTFRCDPISEHNRLYWYRQTLGQGPEFLTYFQNEAQLEKSRLLSDRFSAERPKGSFSTLEIQRTEQGDSAMYLCASSPWGVAGANVLTFGAGSRLTVL.

The chain is built from TRBV6-1 and TRBJ2-7, with 7 bases lining up with TRBD2. V dropped 2 bases and J dropped 2; count of bases not matched to a gene: 6. There are 15 residues in the CDR3. Germline V gives CDR1 MNHNS, CDR2 SASEGT. This chain's CDR3 is CASSESAGVPYEQYF. In DNA form, the CDR3 reads TGTGCCAGCAGTGAATCGGCGGGAGTCCCCTACGAGCAGTACTTC.

This clone was seen once. The gene calls are TRBV11-3 and TRBJ2-7; possible D gene TRBD2, 6 bases. CDR1 is SGHNT and CDR2 is YENEEA in the germline V gene. This CDR3 has 15 amino acids. V lost 5 bases and J lost 3, with 17 bases in between. The CDR3 DNA reads as TGTGCCAGCAGCGAGAGGTCCGATAGCGGCTACGAGCAGTACTTC. This encodes CASSERSDSGYEQYF.

This clone was counted once. This sequence joins TRBV28 and TRBJ2-7; a weak D match, TRBD1 (7 bases). Germline V gene sequence: CDR1 MDHEN, CDR2 SYDVKM. Trimming cost V 6 bases and J 5 bases, with 20 bases left between them. The CDR3 contains 15 residues. In DNA form, the CDR3 reads TGTGCCAGCAGCCCACAGCATGGCAGGGGGGACGAGCAGTACTTC. It is translated as CASSPQHGRGDEQYF.

This chain joins TRBV6-5 and TRBJ2-7, with 8 bases that match TRBD1. The germline V gene encodes CDR1 MNHEY and CDR2 SVGAGI. This CDR3 comprises 14 residues. V lost 6 bases to trimming and J lost 2 bases; unmatched junction nucleotides: 6. CDR3 coding DNA: TGTGCCAGCAGCCCGGACAGGGCCACCTACGAGCAGTACTTC. Translated, it gives CASSPDRATYEQYF.

J is TRBJ2-1 and V is TRBV27, with TRBD1 matching 7 bases. CDR1 is MNHEY and CDR2 is SMNVEV in the germline V gene (reference sequence). V was clipped by 8 bases and J by 5 bases; unmatched bases: 3. The CDR3 totals 12 residues. CDR3 nucleotide sequence: TGTGCCAGCTCCGACAGGGACAATGAGCAGTTCTTC. Amino acid sequence: CASSDRDNEQFF.

The V and J genes are TRBV11-3 and TRBJ2-7; TRBD1 matches at 7 bases. This CDR3 is 15 amino acids long. After removal of 5 bases from V and 4 bases from J, the junction contained 11 bases not matched to a gene. Germline-derived CDR1 and CDR2 are SGHNT and YENEEA. DNA for the CDR3: TGTGCCAGCAGCCGGACAGGACAAGCACGTTACGAGCAGTACTTC. Translated, it gives CASSRTGQARYEQYF.

The rearrangement uses TRBV12-5 and TRBJ1-2, with D perhaps matching TRBD1 (5 bases). Trimming removed 6 bases at V and 8 bases at J, with 19 bases between. The germline V gene has CDR1 LGHNT and CDR2 FRNRAP. The CDR3 extends over 14 amino acids. The CDR3 loop reads CASGPTGPSQGYTF. The DNA for the CDR3 is TGTGCTAGTGGGCCCACAGGCCCCAGTCAAGGCTACACCTTC.

The chain joins TRBV19 to TRBJ2-1; 8 bases are a match to TRBD2. Germline trimming cut 4 bases from V and 4 bases from J; bases unmatched to any gene: 9. Germline assignment: CDR1 LNHDA and CDR2 SQIVND (reference sequence). The CDR3 is 16 amino acids. In nucleotides, the CDR3 is TGTGCCAGTAGTACGAGGGGCCGGGAGGGATACAATGAGCAGTTCTTC. It specifies CASSTRGREGYNEQFF.

The chain links TRBV7-3 to TRBJ2-3; maybe TRBD1 (7 bases). CDR3 size: 16 residues. Germline V gene data show CDR1 as SGHTA and CDR2 as FQGTGA. Trimming pared 1 base from V and 4 bases from J, leaving 15 bases between. The CDR3 nucleotides are TGTGCCAGCAGCTTAAGACGGCCCAGGGGGGCAGATACGCAGTATTTT. Translation gives CASSLRRPRGADTQYF.

This clone was observed a single time. CDR3 loop: CASRTGLVNTGELFF. The CDR3 DNA reads TGTGCCAGTAGGACCGGGTTGGTCAACACCGGGGAGCTGTTTTTT. The chain employs TRBV19 and TRBJ2-2; D not certain. V lost 6 bases to trimming and J lost 2 bases, with 13 bases between them. In germline, CDR1 is LNHDA, CDR2 SQIVND (reference sequence). CDR3 length: 15 residues. Full variable domain (rest looked up from reference TRBV19 and TRBJ2-2): DGGITQSPKYLFRKEGQNVTLSCEQNLNHDAMYWYRQDPGQGLRLIYYSQIVNDFQKGDIAEGYSVSREKKESFPLTVTSAQKNPTAFYLCASRTGLVNTGELFFGEGSRLTVL.

Points on this clone: This specimen includes other DNA sequences encoding the same CDR3. This chain joins TRBV18 and TRBJ1-2; 10 positions agree with TRBD1. The CDR3 is 15 amino acids. CDR1 is KGHSH, CDR2 LQKENI, per germline. V lost 1 base, J lost 2 bases, and 1 base stayed unmatched. CDR3 DNA: TGTGCCAGCTCACCACAGGGACAGGGGAACTATGGCTACACCTTC. Translation: CASSPQGQGNYGYTF.

The chain carries TRBV6-5 and TRBJ1-5, with D possibly being TRBD1 (5 bases). The CDR3 is made up of 15 amino acids. Germline-derived CDR1 and CDR2 are MNHEY and SVGAGI. V was cut by 4 bases and J by 2 bases, with 12 bases left in between. In DNA, the CDR3 is TGTGCCAGCAGTTTCTCAGGGCTCGGCAATCAGCCCCAGCATTTT. This translates into CASSFSGLGNQPQHF.

Concerning this clone itself: Its ends do not fully match the called genes, so a read error is possible. The chain combines TRBV30 with TRBJ1-1, with 7 positions matching TRBD1. CDR3 length equals 10 residues. In germline, CDR1 is GTSNPN, CDR2 SVGIG (reference sequence). CDR3 loop: CASGGAIQIF. CDR3 bases: TGTGCCTCAGGGGGGGCCATTCAGATCTTT.

This clone appeared once. This sequence joins TRBV19 and TRBJ1-2; D is undetermined. Trimming shortened V by 5 bases and J by 2 bases, and 18 bases separated the two germline ends. This CDR3 region has 16 residues. Germline CDR1 is LNHDA and CDR2 is SQIVND (reference sequence). Written as DNA, the CDR3 is TGTGCCAGTAGTGTTGGGCGCGGTATGTTAAACTATGGCTACACCTTC. This translates into CASSVGRGMLNYGYTF.